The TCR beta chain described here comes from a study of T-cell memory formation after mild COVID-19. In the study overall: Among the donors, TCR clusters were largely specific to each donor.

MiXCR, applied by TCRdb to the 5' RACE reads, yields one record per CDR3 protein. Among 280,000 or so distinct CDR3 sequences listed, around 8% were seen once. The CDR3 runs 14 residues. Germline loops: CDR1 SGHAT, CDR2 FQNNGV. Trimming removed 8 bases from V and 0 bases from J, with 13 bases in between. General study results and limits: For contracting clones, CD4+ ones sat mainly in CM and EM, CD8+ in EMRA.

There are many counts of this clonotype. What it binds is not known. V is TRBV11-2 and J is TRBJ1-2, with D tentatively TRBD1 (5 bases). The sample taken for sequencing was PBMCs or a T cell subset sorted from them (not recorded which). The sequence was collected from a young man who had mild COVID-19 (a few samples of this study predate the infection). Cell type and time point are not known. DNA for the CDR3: TGTGCCAGCTCTACCCGGGGGGCTAACTATGGCTACACCTTC. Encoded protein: CASSTRGANYGYTF.